This entry features one T cell receptor beta chain sequence. This CDR3 comprises 14 residues. Deletions cut 7 bases from V and 5 bases from J, with 15 bases between. The entry originates in a study of T-cell reconstitution after alpha-beta-depleted transplantation in children. Preparation of the TCRbeta library used unique molecular identifiers. TCRdb analysed the PCR reads with MiXCR anew, one entry per CDR3 protein. The sample lists about 230,000 distinct CDR3 sequences, 9.7% occurring once. This receptor was identified in a human donor who donated a stem cell graft to a child with SCID. The chain is built from TRBV6-7 and TRBJ1-5, with D possibly being TRBD1 (5 bases). TRBV6-7 is known as an ORF, though its function is uncertain. This material consisted of PBMCs from the stem cell graft donor, taken from the stem cell graft. CDR3 sequence reads: CASTQQENDQPQHF. The CDR3 coding sequence is TGTGCCAGCACTCAACAGGAGAACGATCAGCCCCAGCATTTT.